A selection of T cell receptor beta chains follows, all from one sample in a study of OX40 agonist ivuxolimab in advanced cancers. Profiled with immunoSEQ multiplex PCR; TCRdb holds only in-frame clones, not every one. The repertoire has around 94,000 clones, approximately 90% of them found once; the top ten carry over 0.8%. This sample comprised CD4+ or CD8+ T cells sorted from blood, obtained in a trial of the OX40 agonist ivuxolimab. These receptors were collected from an adult with an advanced solid tumor such as melanoma, head and neck, liver or kidney cancer. Each CDR3 is given with its conserved first and last residue. The D gene is left open where the match is weak. Not all rows give a size; the values are once, few, many and, for expanded clones, a class.

v_gene	d_gene	abundance	j_gene	CDR3nt	CDR3aa
TRBV11-2	NA	NA	TRBJ2-7	TGTGCCAGCAGCTTAATAGGAGGGGTTTACGAGCAGTACTTC	CASSLIGGVYEQYF
TRBV29-1	NA	NA	TRBJ2-3	TGCAGCGTTGAAGATCGAAGAGGGCCGGGCACAGATACGCAGTATTTT	CSVEDRRGPGTDTQYF
TRBV11-3	TRBD1	NA	TRBJ2-2	TGTGCCAGCAATATACAGGGGGCGGACACCGGGGAGCTGTTTTTT	CASNIQGADTGELFF
TRBV4-2	NA	NA	TRBJ2-1	TGTGCCAGCAGCCAAGATCGCGGGGCAGGGGGGAATGAGCAGTTCTTC	CASSQDRGAGGNEQFF
TRBV4-1	TRBD1	NA	TRBJ1-3	TGCGCCAGCAGCCAAGGGACAGGGTTTGGAAACACCATATATTTT	CASSQGTGFGNTIYF
TRBV7-2	TRBD2	NA	TRBJ2-3	TGTGCCAGCAGCGCCATCAGCGGGGTGAGGGGCACAGATACGCAGTATTTT	CASSAISGVRGTDTQYF
TRBV29-1	TRBD1	NA	TRBJ1-3	TGCAGCGTCGAAACAGGGGTCTCTGGAAACACCATATATTTT	CSVETGVSGNTIYF
TRBV29-1	NA	NA	TRBJ2-5	TGCAGCGTTGGGGCGGGGTGGAAAGAGGAGACCCAGTACTTC	CSVGAGWKEETQYF
TRBV30	NA	NA	TRBJ2-5	TGTGCCTGGAGTGTAAGATTCGCCCACACTCGAGTAGAGACCCAGTACTTC	CAWSVRFAHTRVETQYF
TRBV6-6	NA	NA	TRBJ2-1	TGTGCCAGCAGTCCCACCTACAATGAGCAGTTCTTC	CASSPTYNEQFF
TRBV7-8	NA	NA	TRBJ2-7	TGTGCCAGCAGCTTACGGAACACACCTACGAATGGGCAGTACTTC	CASSLRNTPTNGQYF
TRBV5-1	TRBD2	NA	TRBJ2-1	TGCGCCAGCAGTCAAATACCGGGACTAGGGACGTACAATGAGCAGTTCTTC	CASSQIPGLGTYNEQFF
TRBV18	NA	NA	TRBJ1-3	TGTGCCAGCTCACTCGAAGAATCCTCGGCGGGAAACACCATATATTTT	CASSLEESSAGNTIYF
TRBV19	TRBD2	NA	TRBJ2-3	TGTGCCAGCTCGGGAGGGGAGACAGATACGCAGTATTTT	CASSGGETDTQYF
TRBV30	NA	NA	TRBJ2-7	TGTGCCTGGAGTAAGGGGTTTATGCCATACGAGCAGTACTTC	CAWSKGFMPYEQYF
TRBV5-1	TRBD1	NA	TRBJ1-1	TGCGCCAGCAGCTCCTCAGGGGGTCCAGGCACTGAAGCTTTCTTT	CASSSSGGPGTEAFF
TRBV9	NA	once	TRBJ1-3	TGTGCCAGCAGCGCGCCCGCTGGAAACACCATATATTTT	CASSAPAGNTIYF
TRBV6-1	NA	NA	TRBJ1-1	TGTGCCAGCCCAGGGGATGGCACTGAAGCTTTCTTT	CASPGDGTEAFF
TRBV14	TRBD1	once	TRBJ2-7	TGTGCCAGCAGCCGGGCCGGCAGGGGGCGGGTTAACGAGCAGTACTTC	CASSRAGRGRVNEQYF
TRBV7-9	NA	NA	TRBJ2-3	TGTGCCAGCAGCTTAGGCCCCACGGGTACGCAGTATTTT	CASSLGPTGTQYF
TRBV6-6	TRBD1	once	TRBJ2-7	TGTGCCAGCAGCCCGGACAGGGGGCAGGGCGAGCAGTACTTC	CASSPDRGQGEQYF
TRBV7-6	NA	NA	TRBJ2-5	TGTGCCAGCAGCTTAGGAGAGGGTAGCCGAGGGGAGACCCAGTACTTC	CASSLGEGSRGETQYF
TRBV28	TRBD1	NA	TRBJ2-6	TGTGCCAGCAGACAGGGGGGGGCCAACGTCCTGACTTTC	CASRQGGANVLTF
TRBV5-1	TRBD1	NA	TRBJ1-2	TGCGCCAGCAGCCAACAGGGGGAAAACTATGGCTACACCTTC	CASSQQGENYGYTF
TRBV11-3	TRBD2	once	TRBJ2-1	TGTGCCAGCAGCTTCCGGGGACTAGCGTCCAATGAGCAGTTCTTC	CASSFRGLASNEQFF
TRBV19	NA	NA	TRBJ1-1	TGTGCCAGTAGTATAGATCTGACGAGAAACACTGAAGCTTTCTTT	CASSIDLTRNTEAFF
TRBV19	TRBD1	NA	TRBJ2-7	TGTGCCAGTGTCAAAAGGGACAGGTCCTACGAGCAGTACTTC	CASVKRDRSYEQYF
TRBV28	NA	NA	TRBJ2-7	TGTGCCAGCAGTAGAGCGAGATACGAGCAGTACTTC	CASSRARYEQYF
TRBV5-4	TRBD2	NA	TRBJ2-1	TGTGCCAGCAGCTTGATCAGAGCGGGAGGGCCCAATGAGCAGTTCTTC	CASSLIRAGGPNEQFF
TRBV19	NA	NA	TRBJ1-4	TGTGCCAGTAGTATCGGACGTATCTGGGAGGAAAAACTGTTTTTT	CASSIGRIWEEKLFF
TRBV30	NA	NA	TRBJ2-7	TGTGCCTGGAGGGAGGGCCGAAGATCCTACGAGCAGTACTTC	CAWREGRRSYEQYF
TRBV4-1	TRBD1	NA	TRBJ2-7	TGCGCCAGCAGCGGTAGAGGCCGGGACAGGGTATACGAGCAGTACTTC	CASSGRGRDRVYEQYF
TRBV19	TRBD1	NA	TRBJ2-7	TGTGCCAGTAGGAGGACAGGGGCCTACGAGCAGTACTTC	CASRRTGAYEQYF
TRBV7-2	NA	NA	TRBJ2-7	TGTGCCAGCAGCCCCCGGGACTCCCTCTACGAGCAGTACTTC	CASSPRDSLYEQYF
TRBV19	TRBD1	NA	TRBJ1-5	TGTGCCAGTGAAGGGGGCGCGGTTGGCAATCAGCCCCAGCATTTT	CASEGGAVGNQPQHF
TRBV19	NA	NA	TRBJ2-2	TGTGCCAGTAGTTTACCGGGACAATCCACCGGGGAGCTGTTTTTT	CASSLPGQSTGELFF
TRBV7-2	NA	NA	TRBJ1-2	TGTGCCAGCAGCTTAATGGCCGCTTACGCCCGCTATGGCTACACCTTC	CASSLMAAYARYGYTF
TRBV5-4	TRBD2	NA	TRBJ2-7	TGTGCCAGCAGCCCGGGCGGGACTAGCGGAACCTACGAGCAGTACTTC	CASSPGGTSGTYEQYF
TRBV9	NA	NA	TRBJ1-3	TGTGCCAGCAGCGCGGGGGGTGAAGGGGGACTCTCTGGAAACACCATATATTTT	CASSAGGEGGLSGNTIYF
TRBV7-2	NA	NA	TRBJ2-3	TGTGCCAGCAGCTTAGCCGGGAACCCAGATACGCAGTATTTT	CASSLAGNPDTQYF